These T cell receptor beta chains were read from a single sample in a study of regulatory T cells in long-lasting Graves disease. TCRdb processed the multiplex PCR reads anew with MiXCR; each CDR3 protein has one entry. The sample holds 600,000 to 650,000 distinct CDR3 sequences, around 15% seen once. These data were also filed under a second study, of T cells in Graves' hyperthyroidism and ophthalmopathy.

The sequencing used peripheral blood mononuclear cells (PBMCs), collected at new diagnosis, from a patient treated with antithyroid drugs. The receptors derive from a woman aged 25 to 39 with Graves disease. Each CDR3 is given with its conserved first and last residue. Each record gives: V gene, J gene, CDR3 protein.

v_gene: TRBV11-2; j_gene: TRBJ2-3; CDR3aa: CASSFSRNTDTQYF
v_gene: TRBV19; j_gene: TRBJ1-2; CDR3aa: CASRRRTGEGYGYTF
v_gene: TRBV19; j_gene: TRBJ2-1; CDR3aa: CASSMQVTYNEQFF
v_gene: TRBV19; j_gene: TRBJ2-7; CDR3aa: CGGRAYEQYF
v_gene: TRBV2; j_gene: TRBJ2-7; CDR3aa: CASSPFGTSGFVSYEQYF
v_gene: TRBV7-2; j_gene: TRBJ1-5; CDR3aa: CASTPRGVSQPQHF
v_gene: TRBV20-1; j_gene: TRBJ2-5; CDR3aa: CSAGPSGGPQETQYF
v_gene: TRBV7-2; j_gene: TRBJ2-7; CDR3aa: CASSLSRGVTIYEQYF
v_gene: TRBV10-3; j_gene: TRBJ1-1; CDR3aa: CAISWAGDTEAFF
v_gene: TRBV27; j_gene: TRBJ2-7; CDR3aa: CASSFTAGRGGEQYF
v_gene: TRBV3-1; j_gene: TRBJ1-2; CDR3aa: CASSHRNNYGYTF
v_gene: TRBV20-1; j_gene: TRBJ2-1; CDR3aa: CSARENRGREGSYNEQFF
v_gene: TRBV20-1; j_gene: TRBJ1-6; CDR3aa: CSARVVGIVNSPLHF
v_gene: TRBV7-9; j_gene: TRBJ1-2; CDR3aa: CARRQGALGYTF
v_gene: TRBV5-1; j_gene: TRBJ1-4; CDR3aa: CASKQGESEKLFF
v_gene: TRBV28; j_gene: TRBJ2-2; CDR3aa: CASSSITGAGELFF
v_gene: TRBV20-1; j_gene: TRBJ2-7; CDR3aa: CSANYGGRSYEQYF
v_gene: TRBV7-8; j_gene: TRBJ2-3; CDR3aa: CASRALRTDTQYF
v_gene: TRBV20-1; j_gene: TRBJ2-5; CDR3aa: CSAKPQRSQETQYF
v_gene: TRBV20-1; j_gene: TRBJ1-6; CDR3aa: CSARDLVQNGNSPLHF
v_gene: TRBV9; j_gene: TRBJ2-1; CDR3aa: CASSGGTSPNEQFF
v_gene: TRBV5-8; j_gene: TRBJ2-5; CDR3aa: CASSLAQGGNQVETQYF
v_gene: TRBV18; j_gene: TRBJ1-1; CDR3aa: CASSTSMGNTEAFF
v_gene: TRBV4-1; j_gene: TRBJ1-4; CDR3aa: CASSQDSRANEKLFF
v_gene: TRBV20-1; j_gene: TRBJ2-1; CDR3aa: CSARKTRGSFWAEQFF
v_gene: TRBV24-1; j_gene: TRBJ2-2; CDR3aa: CATSDPGTGTTGELFF